Presented here are 21 T cell receptor beta chains from one specimen sequenced in a study of CD8 T cells in ankylosing spondylitis. Study observations and caveats: Ankylosing spondylitis blood appeared to be characterized by a TCR beta motif of about eight highly homologous variants.

Their recognized antigens are unknown. TCRdb called the 5' RACE reads again in MiXCR, with one record for every CDR3 protein. Counted here are approximately 540,000 distinct CDR3 sequences, approximately 11% occurring once; the ten biggest clones make up nearly 7%. What was sequenced was blood, either unsorted or a sorted T cell fraction (not recorded which). These receptors all come from a male donor with ankylosing spondylitis.

This clonotype has just a few counts. The rearrangement links TRBV5-1 to TRBJ2-7, with a weak D call TRBD1 (7 bases). Deletions cut 0 bases from V and 6 bases from J, with 13 bases between. Germline CDR1 SGHRS, CDR2 YFSETQ. The length of the CDR3 is 14 residues. The CDR3 coding sequence is TGCGCCAGCAGCTTGGGACAGGGAGGTTCCGAGCAGTACGTC. It yields the protein CASSLGQGGSEQYV.

The chain employs TRBV18 and TRBJ2-1; D may be TRBD2 (5 bases). Germline V gives CDR1 KGHSH, CDR2 LQKENI. CDR3 length: 16 residues. The V gene lost 1 base and the J gene lost 2 bases, with 12 bases spanning the gap. CDR3 amino acids: CASSPRSSKAYNEQFF. The CDR3 nucleotides are TGTGCCAGCTCACCACGTTCTAGCAAGGCCTACAATGAGCAGTTCTTC.

Many counts were recorded for this clonotype. This sequence joins TRBV11-3 and TRBJ2-1; 9 bases line up with TRBD1. Germline lookup yields CDR1 SGHNT and CDR2 YENEEA. Trimming cost V 3 bases and J 4 bases; bases outside gene matches: 1. The CDR3 sequence is 14 residues long. The CDR3 bases are TGTGCCAGCAGCTTGACAGGGGGATACAATGAGCAGTTCTTC. This gives the protein CASSLTGGYNEQFF.

This clonotype was picked up a small number of times. V and J are TRBV20-1 and TRBJ1-2; 7 bases align to TRBD1. This CDR3 has 12 amino acids. The germline CDR1 and CDR2 sequences are DFQATT and SNEGSKA (reference sequence). This chain's CDR3 is CSVGDSPYGYTF. CDR3 sequence (DNA): TGCAGCGTCGGGGACAGCCCCTATGGCTACACCTTC.

A single count supports this clonotype. This chain connects TRBV29-1 to TRBJ2-3, with 11 bases aligning to TRBD2. Germline trimming cut 3 bases from V and 5 bases from J; bases unmatched to any gene: 1. Germline CDR1 reads SQVTM; CDR2 reads ANQGSEA. The CDR3 totals 13 residues. CDR3 sequence reads: CSVDTSGRDTQYF. DNA for the CDR3: TGCAGCGTTGACACTAGCGGGAGAGATACGCAGTATTTT.

This clonotype occurred a few times. The chain links TRBV24-1 to TRBJ1-5; D is unresolved. V lost 1 base, J lost 7 bases, and 4 bases lay in between. The CDR3 covers 12 residues. Per germline, CDR1 KGHDR and CDR2 SFDVKD. Written as DNA, the CDR3 is TGTGCCACCAGTGATTTAGAACAGCCCCAGCATTTT. The encoded protein is CATSDLEQPQHF.

This clonotype was observed a few times. The chain employs TRBV20-1 and TRBJ2-3, with D maybe TRBD2 (6 bases). CDR1 is DFQATT and CDR2 is SNEGSKA in the germline V gene (reference sequence). This CDR3 has 15 amino acids. V shed 1 base and J shed 3 bases, with 14 bases lying between them. CDR3 sequence: CSARGEVGSTDTQYF. As DNA, the CDR3 is TGCAGTGCTAGAGGGGAGGTGGGATCGACAGATACGCAGTATTTT.

This clonotype was seen only a few times. The chain employs TRBV18 and TRBJ2-7, with a possible D match to TRBD1 (7 bases). From germline, CDR1 is KGHSH and CDR2 LQKENI. V was cut by 4 bases and J by 3 bases, with 16 bases left in between. The CDR3 sequence is 15 residues long. In DNA, the CDR3 is TGTGCCAGCTCACGGAGGGAACAGGGGAGCTACGAGCAGTACTTC. It translates to CASSRREQGSYEQYF.

In this sample, this clonotype turned up many times. V usage is TRBV20-1 and J usage is TRBJ1-5; D uncertain. Trimming left V 0 bases short and J 0 bases short, with 9 bases between. Germline CDR1 and CDR2: DFQATT and SNEGSKA (reference sequence). The CDR3 sequence is 15 residues long. The CDR3 DNA sequence: TGCAGTGCTAGAGATGGCAGATTTAGCAATCAGCCCCAGCATTTT. This sequence encodes CSARDGRFSNQPQHF.

This clonotype was seen a few times. The genes are TRBV5-1 and TRBJ2-1; 10 bases line up with TRBD2. The CDR3 extends over 17 amino acids. Trimming cost V 4 bases and J 4 bases; bases outside gene matches: 11. From germline, CDR1 is SGHRS and CDR2 YFSETQ. CDR3 bases: TGCGCCAGCAGCCCAAAGCGGGAGGGCCTGGGTTACAATGAGCAGTTCTTC. It translates to CASSPKREGLGYNEQFF.

The rearrangement uses TRBV3-1 and TRBJ2-1; 7 positions match TRBD2. After removal of 1 base from V and 4 bases from J, the junction contained 7 bases not matched to a gene. Per germline, CDR1 LGHDT and CDR2 YNNKEL (reference sequence). CDR3 length equals 16 residues. Written as DNA, the CDR3 is TGTGCCAGCAGCCAAGGTCTAGCGGAGACGTACAATGAGCAGTTCTTC. Translated: CASSQGLAETYNEQFF.

There are a few counts of this clonotype. The rearrangement uses TRBV4-2 and TRBJ1-4; D perhaps matches TRBD1 (5 bases). Germline CDR1 reads LGHNA; CDR2 reads YNFKEQ. The V end was cut by 8 bases, the J end by 8 bases, with 18 bases between. This CDR3 comprises 14 residues. The CDR3 spells CASGLEGLGEKLFF. DNA for the CDR3: TGTGCCAGCGGCCTTGAGGGGTTGGGGGAAAAACTGTTTTTT.

This clonotype appeared a few times. The rearrangement joins TRBV9 to TRBJ2-7; D is unresolved. CDR3 size: 14 residues. Germline CDR1 SGDLS, CDR2 YYNGEE. V gave up 1 base and J gave up 3 bases, with 11 bases separating them. As DNA, the CDR3 is TGTGCCAGCAGCGTAACCCCGCGGATCTACGAGCAGTACTTC. The encoded protein is CASSVTPRIYEQYF.

This clonotype was counted many times. V and J are TRBV4-2 and TRBJ2-1; maybe TRBD2 (6 bases). Germline CDR1 LGHNA, CDR2 YNFKEQ. This CDR3 is built from 19 residues. V lost 0 bases and J lost 3, with 21 bases in between. The CDR3 spells CASSQDPDNSGVYYNEQFF. The DNA of the CDR3 is TGTGCCAGCAGCCAAGATCCGGACAATAGCGGAGTGTACTACAATGAGCAGTTCTTC.

This clonotype was detected only a few times. The chain employs TRBV20-1 and TRBJ2-7; unclear D gene. The length of the CDR3 is 11 residues. Looked up from germline, CDR1 is DFQATT and CDR2 is SNEGSKA (reference sequence). The germline V and J ends were trimmed by 4 bases and 3 bases, with 7 bases remaining between them. The CDR3 sequence is CSAKLGYEQYF. The CDR3 DNA is TGCAGTGCTAAATTAGGCTACGAGCAGTACTTC.

This clonotype was counted a few times. The V and J genes are TRBV3-1 and TRBJ2-1; 12 bases are a match to TRBD2. The CDR3 has 15 residues. V lost 5 bases to trimming and J lost 7 bases; unmatched junction nucleotides: 6. The V gene's germline CDR1 is LGHDT and CDR2 YNNKEL (reference sequence). The CDR3 bases are TGTGCCAGCAGCTTCGGACTAGCGGGGAGGAATGAGCAGTTCTTC. It yields the protein CASSFGLAGRNEQFF.

V usage is TRBV9 and J usage is TRBJ2-1, with D uncertain. V shed 5 bases and J shed 6 bases, with 9 bases lying between them. Germline CDR1 SGDLS, CDR2 YYNGEE. This CDR3 contains 12 residues. The CDR3 region is CASSGPRNEQFF. DNA for the CDR3: TGTGCCAGCAGTGGACCGCGCAATGAGCAGTTCTTC. The full variable domain, rest sourced from reference TRBV9 and TRBJ2-1, is DSGVTQTPKHLITATGQRVTLRCSPRSGDLSVYWYQQSLDQGLQFLIQYYNGEERAKGNILERFSAQQFPDLHSELNLSSLELGDSALYFCASSGPRNEQFFGPGTRLTVL.

The chain joins TRBV19 to TRBJ2-3; 10 nucleotides align to TRBD2. The CDR3 contains 15 residues. The ends lost 2 bases at V and 5 bases at J; junction bases unmatched: 4. The germline gives CDR1 LNHDA, CDR2 SQIVND (reference sequence). Here the CDR3 reads CASSINSGRLDTQYF. CDR3 coding DNA: TGTGCCAGTAGTATAAATAGCGGGAGGCTAGATACGCAGTATTTT.

The chain uses TRBV20-1 and TRBJ2-7; 9 bases fit TRBD1. J lost 1 base, V lost 6 bases, and 7 bases had no gene match. This CDR3 is built from 14 residues. Germline CDR1 is DFQATT and CDR2 is SNEGSKA (reference sequence). CDR3 sequence reads: CSASSGTGSYEQYF. The CDR3 region has the DNA TGCAGTGCCAGCTCCGGGACAGGGTCCTACGAGCAGTACTTC.

This clonotype showed up just a few times. The rearrangement uses TRBV6-2 or TRBV6-3 and TRBJ2-7; D is unclear. Germline assignment: CDR1 MNHEY and CDR2 SVGEGT. The germline V and J ends were trimmed by 8 bases and 6 bases, with 2 bases remaining between them. The CDR3 runs 8 residues. The CDR3 here is CASVEQYF. Written as DNA, the CDR3 is TGTGCCAGCGTCGAGCAGTACTTC.

This clonotype was detected a few times. This sequence joins TRBV6-2 or TRBV6-3 and TRBJ2-7, with D maybe TRBD2 (5 bases). This CDR3 has 14 amino acids. CDR1 is MNHEY, CDR2 SVGEGT, per germline. The germline V and J ends were trimmed by 2 bases and 7 bases, with 15 bases remaining between them. The CDR3 spells CASSYGARAGEQYV. In nucleotides, the CDR3 is TGTGCCAGCAGTTACGGTGCGCGCGCGGGTGAGCAGTACGTC.